This T cell receptor beta chain was sequenced in a study of cytomegalovirus exposure and HLA in healthy donors. Study-level background: It was reported in a later analysis that the 100 to 150 validation repertoires used the same platform as the approximately 670 first-cohort repertoires. Study-wide results and caveats: Using the classifier, cytomegalovirus status was reportedly diagnosed with high specificity and sensitivity.

The table came from immunoSEQ multiplex PCR; TCRdb's copy has only in-frame clones and leaves some out. Of hundreds of thousands of clones in the sample, 86% were seen once. It was the roughly 130-subject validation cohort, separate from the roughly 700-subject first cohort, to which the donors belonged. Germline CDR1 SNHLY, CDR2 FYNNEI. V was pared by 6 bases and J by 4 bases, with 16 bases between. This CDR3 contains 15 residues. In this sample, this clone turned up once. The antigen is unknown. The sequence came from a woman younger than 35 in good health and CMV-seronegative. Material for sequencing was PBMCs. The chain couples TRBV2 to TRBJ2-1; D call uncertain. CDR3 sequence reads: CASSPTGASYNEQFF. DNA for the CDR3: TGTGCCAGCAGCCCTACCGGAGCCTCTTACAATGAGCAGTTCTTC.